The source of this TCR beta chain is a study of T cell responses to AZD1222 COVID-19 vaccine. Study outcomes and limitations: Unmutated variant regions are reportedly targeted by nearly half of spike-specific TCRs. Females made up more of the donors, who were largely white British, and clonal diversity may have come out too low. The study sampled repertoires only after the peak T cell response.

Between the trimmed V and J ends, which lost 6 bases and 7 bases, there was a span of 17 bases. CDR1 SGHNT and CDR2 YYREEE come from the germline V gene (reference sequence). CDR3 length equals 15 residues. Clones were read by immunoSEQ multiplex PCR, and TCRdb kept only the in-frame ones, dropping some. The table shows approximately 150,000 clones, with roughly 90% occurring only once. The table lists this clone with a count of one. Its antigen is unidentified. The receptor's source is an adult who received the AZD1222 COVID-19 vaccine. Here the sequenced sample was peripheral blood, taken 28 days after the second AZD1222 dose. The chain couples TRBV5-4 to TRBJ1-6; D might be TRBD1 (6 bases). This chain's CDR3 is CASTHRDWGNSPLHF. DNA for the CDR3: TGTGCCAGCACTCACAGGGATTGGGGAAATTCACCCCTCCACTTT.